The sequence of this T cell receptor beta chain was determined in a study of blood T cell repertoires in COVID-19. At the level of the study: Researchers got acute and convalescent COVID-19 samples from the United States, Italy and Spain. From T cells, B-cell-depleted T cells, or PBMCs came the material, which was cDNA or gDNA.

Produced via immunoSEQ multiplex PCR; TCRdb's table is partial and in-frame only. Altogether about 32,000 clones are present, roughly 93% being singletons, with the ten largest covering around 0.9%. V was clipped by 0 bases and J by 0 bases, with 6 bases between them. The CDR3 spans 14 residues. The germline V gene encodes CDR1 SGHRS and CDR2 YFSETQ. This chain joins TRBV5-1 and TRBJ1-1; D is ambiguous. This sequence originates from a male donor with active COVID-19. Sequenced material: peripheral blood. The CDR3 loop is CASSLASVNTEAFF. The CDR3, as DNA: TGCGCCAGCAGCTTGGCTTCGGTGAACACTGAAGCTTTCTTT.